Below are 2 T cell receptor beta chains sequenced from a single sample in a study of beta chain features in type 1 diabetes. Expressed TCRB transcripts were sequenced because the entire RNA isolate underwent reverse transcription. Using immunoSEQ multiplex PCR, the repertoire was profiled, and TCRdb retains in-frame clones only, with some absent. Among roughly 330,000 clones listed, 8% to 13% were seen once. The sample taken for sequencing was naive CD4+ T cells from blood. The source of these receptors is a woman aged 25 to 39 in good health.

CDR3 nucleotide sequence: TGTGCCATCAGTTCCCGGGTTGGCACTGAAGCTTTCTTT. It is translated as CAISSRVGTEAFF. The genes are TRBV10-3 and TRBJ1-1; D unresolved. V gave up 5 bases and J gave up 4 bases, with 11 bases separating them. The CDR3 extends over 13 amino acids. Germline values: CDR1 ENHRY, CDR2 SYGVKD.

On this clone: Other nucleotide sequences from this sample produce the same CDR3. The rearrangement uses TRBV9 and TRBJ2-7; TRBD2 is a possible D gene (6 bases). CDR3 length equals 14 residues. The germline V gene encodes CDR1 SGDLS and CDR2 YYNGEE. V lost 3 bases and J 0 bases, leaving 10 bases between the germline ends. CDR3 loop: CASSATGDSYEQYF. CDR3 DNA: TGTGCCAGCAGCGCCACGGGAGACTCCTACGAGCAGTACTTC.